What follows is one T cell receptor beta chain and its context. Its cognate antigen is unknown. These data belong to a study of shared clonotypes between healthy human individuals. General study results and limits: Expectations were that clonotype sharing among donors would be affected by sequencing depth.

Clones were read by immunoSEQ multiplex PCR, and TCRdb kept only the in-frame ones, dropping some. The sample includes about 490,000 clones, over 65% of them seen just once. Sequences were obtained from PBMCs. The TCR comes from a woman aged 35 to 49 in good health. Some clones in this sample may be carry-over from other donors' samples.

The CDR3 reads CASLKASSRGETQYF. Written as DNA, the CDR3 is TGTGCCAGCCTTAAGGCCAGTTCGCGAGGAGAGACCCAGTACTTC. This chain joins TRBV28 and TRBJ2-5; D call uncertain. Germline V gene data show CDR1 as MDHEN and CDR2 as SYDVKM. This CDR3 contains 15 residues. Deletions cut 8 bases from V and 4 bases from J, with 20 bases between.